The rows below give T cell receptor beta chains drawn from one sample of a study of CD8 T cells in Susac syndrome. TCRdb recomputed calls from the immunoSEQ multiplex PCR reads with MiXCR, one row per CDR3 protein. Among approximately 110,000 distinct CDR3 sequences, more than 80% were seen once, and the ten largest hold approximately 0.3%. The sequenced sample was CD8+ T cells from PBMCs. The receptors were sampled from a human donor with multiple sclerosis. The CDR3 runs from the conserved cysteine through the conserved F or W. The D gene is left open where the match is weak. Rows give clone size only sometimes, using once, few, many, or a class for an expanded clone.

>NA|NA|TRBV6-1|TRBJ1-1|16
CASSDPLSAGPGEAFF
TGTGCCAGCAGTGACCCCCTCTCGGCAGGGCCGGGTGAAGCTTTCTTT
>NA|TRBD2|TRBV7-3|TRBJ2-3|16
CASSSGSGGITDTQYF
TGTGCCAGCAGCTCGGGTAGCGGGGGGATTACAGATACGCAGTATTTT
>NA|TRBD2|TRBV20-1|TRBJ2-3|17
CSARPLVGTSYPDTQYF
TGCAGTGCTAGACCGCTGGTTGGGACTAGCTATCCAGATACGCAGTATTTT
>once|TRBD1|TRBV4-2|TRBJ2-2|17
CASSLTGGAGRTGELFF
TGTGCCAGCAGCCTCACAGGGGGCGCAGGTCGCACCGGGGAGCTGTTTTTT
>NA|NA|TRBV7-9|TRBJ2-5|16
CASSSLLGGQQETQYF
TGTGCCAGCAGCTCACTTCTGGGTGGACAGCAAGAGACCCAGTACTTC
>once|NA|TRBV9|TRBJ2-1|13
CASSVAAVDEQFF
TGTGCCAGCAGCGTAGCGGCCGTGGATGAGCAGTTCTTC
>NA|NA|TRBV20-1|TRBJ2-2|11
CSAWETGELFF
TGCAGTGCTTGGGAGACCGGGGAGCTGTTTTTT
>NA|TRBD1|TRBV7-9|TRBJ2-1|14
CASYAGTGSDEQFF
TGTGCCAGCTACGCCGGGACAGGGTCCGATGAGCAGTTCTTC
>NA|TRBD2|TRBV24-1|TRBJ2-1|19
CATSDLSRPGVAGVDEQFF
TGTGCCACCAGTGATTTAAGCAGGCCAGGAGTGGCGGGAGTGGATGAGCAGTTCTTC
>NA|TRBD2|TRBV20-1|TRBJ2-1|14
CSARAGGPNNEQFF
TGCAGTGCTAGAGCGGGGGGGCCCAACAATGAGCAGTTCTTC
>once|NA|TRBV29-1|TRBJ2-1|18
CSAESPSLVSSGYNEQFF
TGCAGCGCTGAATCCCCCTCACTAGTTTCCTCGGGCTACAATGAGCAGTTCTTC
>NA|NA|TRBV5-1|TRBJ2-1|14
CASSLGTLNNEQFF
TGCGCCAGCAGCTTAGGGACACTGAACAATGAGCAGTTCTTC
>NA|TRBD1|TRBV5-6|TRBJ1-5|14
CASSRQGSNQPQHF
TGTGCCAGCAGTAGACAGGGTTCCAATCAGCCCCAGCATTTT
>NA|NA|TRBV19|TRBJ2-1|13
CASSIGDSSGQFF
TGTGCCAGTAGTATAGGGGACTCCAGCGGGCAGTTCTTC
>NA|NA|TRBV12-3/TRBV12-4|TRBJ1-5|16
CASSLGEGRSNQPQHF
TGTGCCAGCAGTTTAGGCGAGGGTCGCAGCAATCAGCCCCAGCATTTT